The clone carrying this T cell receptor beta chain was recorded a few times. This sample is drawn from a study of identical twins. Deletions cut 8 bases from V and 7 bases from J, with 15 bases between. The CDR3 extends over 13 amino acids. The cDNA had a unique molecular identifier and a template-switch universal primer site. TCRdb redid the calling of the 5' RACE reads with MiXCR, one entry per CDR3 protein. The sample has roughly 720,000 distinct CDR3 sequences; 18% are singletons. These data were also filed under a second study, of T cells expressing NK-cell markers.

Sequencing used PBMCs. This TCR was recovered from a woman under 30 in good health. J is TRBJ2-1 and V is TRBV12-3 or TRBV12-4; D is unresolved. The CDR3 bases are TGTGCCAGCGATTGGGCAGGTCCGAATGAGCAGTTCTTC. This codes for CASDWAGPNEQFF.